These 13 T cell receptor beta chains share one sample of origin, sequenced in a study of blood T cells in healthy people across ages. Together with a sample-barcoded 5' primer, a J-beta primer mix was included in a second PCR lasting about 7 to 12 cycles. TCRdb re-called the 5' RACE reads through MiXCR, storing one row per CDR3 protein. The sample includes over a million distinct CDR3 sequences, 42% of them seen just once. Sequencing used blood. Receptors were obtained from a woman aged 18-30 years in good health.

This clonotype was counted between two and nine times. This chain connects TRBV12-3 or TRBV12-4 to TRBJ1-1; D is ambiguous. The CDR3 totals 13 residues. Trimming took 4 bases from V and 1 from J, leaving 7 bases between them. CDR3 protein: CASSSSPNTEAFF. DNA for the CDR3: TGTGCCAGCAGTTCATCGCCGAACACTGAAGCTTTCTTT.

This clonotype was picked up a small number of times. The V call is TRBV20-1, the J call TRBJ1-2; a weak D match, TRBD1 (6 bases). Germline assignment: CDR1 DFQATT and CDR2 SNEGSKA (reference sequence). The V gene lost 5 bases and the J gene lost 8 bases, with 18 bases spanning the gap. The CDR3 consists of 13 residues. In DNA form, the CDR3 reads TGCAGTGCTTTTCAGAGACAGGCGGCCGGCTACACCTTC. Protein sequence: CSAFQRQAAGYTF.

The rearrangement uses TRBV3-1 and TRBJ1-2, with TRBD1 identical over 8 bases. The V and J ends lost 6 bases and 7 bases, in that order; junction bases with no gene match: 4. Germline CDR1 and CDR2: LGHDT and YNNKEL (reference sequence). This CDR3 is built from 12 residues. CDR3 in amino acids: CASRQGAAGYTF. Here the CDR3 DNA reads TGTGCCAGCAGGCAGGGGGCAGCTGGCTACACCTTC.

Of note for this clonotype: A read error may produce the germline difference seen at one junction end. This chain joins TRBV20-1 and TRBJ2-3; D is uncertain. The CDR3 is 13 residues long. Germline-derived CDR1 and CDR2 are DFQATT and SNEGSKA (reference sequence). As DNA, the CDR3 is TGTAGTGCTAGAGATGTGGGTTTGGATACGCAGTATTTT. Translated: CSARDVGLDTQYF.

This sequence joins TRBV7-9 and TRBJ2-3; D unclear. Germline V gives CDR1 SEHNR, CDR2 FQNEAQ (reference sequence). This CDR3 has 14 residues. V gave up 1 base and J gave up 2 bases, with 7 bases separating them. Here the CDR3 DNA reads TGTGCCAGCAGCTTAGAGCCGCCCACAGATACGCAGTATTTT. It specifies CASSLEPPTDTQYF. The entire variable domain, with the rest obtained from reference TRBV7-9 and TRBJ2-3, is as follows: DTGVSQNPRHKITKRGQNVTFRCDPISEHNRLYWYRQTLGQGPEFLTYFQNEAQLEKSRLLSDRFSAERPKGSFSTLEIQRTEQGDSAMYLCASSLEPPTDTQYFGPGTRLTVL.

This clonotype was seen more than once but under ten times. This chain connects TRBV20-1 to TRBJ2-2, with 8 bases aligning to TRBD2. J was trimmed by 2 bases and V by 2 bases; bases with no gene match: 4. The CDR3 length is 15 residues. CDR1 is DFQATT and CDR2 is SNEGSKA in the germline V gene (reference sequence). The CDR3 nucleotides read TGCAGTGCTAGAAGCGGGAGTCTAAACACCGGGGAGCTGTTTTTT. Its protein product is CSARSGSLNTGELFF.

V usage is TRBV3-1 and J usage is TRBJ1-1, with D unclear. V was cut by 0 bases and J by 6 bases, with 11 bases left in between. Germline CDR1 LGHDT, CDR2 YNNKEL (reference sequence). The CDR3 length is 14 residues. The CDR3 sequence: CASSQDIRAAEAFF. In nucleotides, the CDR3 is TGTGCCAGCAGCCAAGATATTAGGGCAGCTGAAGCTTTCTTT. The entire variable domain, with the rest obtained from reference TRBV3-1 and TRBJ1-1, is as follows: DTAVSQTPKYLVTQMGNDKSIKCEQNLGHDTMYWYKQDSKKFLKIMFSYNNKELIINETVPNRFSPKSPDKAHLNLHINSLELGDSAVYFCASSQDIRAAEAFFGQGTRLTVV.

Only a few counts were recorded for this clonotype. Mismatch with germline at one junction end may stem from a read error. The genes are TRBV7-8 and TRBJ2-7; D is possibly TRBD1 (6 bases). Germline values: CDR1 SGHVS, CDR2 FQNEAQ. This CDR3 region has 16 residues. The CDR3 DNA follows: TGTGCCAGCAGCTACCTAACCGGACAGTCTACCTATGAGCAGTACTTC. Translation gives CASSYLTGQSTYEQYF.

Notes on this clonotype: Relative to the germline gene, one junction end is altered; a read error may explain this. The V call is TRBV20-1, the J call TRBJ2-5; possibly TRBD2 for D (5 bases). Germline V gene lookup returns CDR1 DFQATT and CDR2 SNEGSKA (reference sequence). CDR3 length: 13 amino acids. CDR3 protein: CSARGLGKETQYF. The CDR3 DNA sequence: TGCAGTGCCAGAGGGCTGGGAAAAGAGACCCAGTACTTC.

The rearrangement joins TRBV2 to TRBJ1-2, with D possibly being TRBD1 (6 bases). V dropped 1 base and J dropped 4 bases, with 13 bases sitting between them. Looked up from germline, CDR1 is SNHLY and CDR2 is FYNNEI. The CDR3 sequence is 15 residues long. The CDR3 DNA reads TGTGCCAGCAGTGAAGAAAGACAGGAACTCTATGGCTACACCTTC. It specifies CASSEERQELYGYTF.

The rearrangement joins TRBV2 to TRBJ2-5, with D maybe TRBD1 (7 bases). The closer fit of TRBJ2-7 to the DNA end suggests the J call may be wrong. The CDR3 has 15 residues. CDR1 and CDR2 from the germline V gene are SNHLY and FYNNEI. CDR3 sequence (DNA): TGTGCCAGCAGTGACGGCGGGACAGATGATTACGAGCAGTACTTC. Its protein product is CASSDGGTDDYEQYF.

The chain recombines TRBV6-5 with TRBJ1-4, with unresolved D. In germline, CDR1 is MNHEY, CDR2 SVGAGI. The CDR3 is 13 residues long. V gave up 8 bases and J gave up 0 bases, with 7 bases separating them. The CDR3: CASRATTNEKLFF. CDR3 DNA sequence: TGTGCCAGCCGAGCTACAACTAATGAAAAACTGTTTTTT.

This chain connects TRBV2 to TRBJ2-3, with D unresolved. This CDR3 is built from 15 residues. Trimming cost V 3 bases and J 0 bases, with 10 bases left between them. The germline V gene encodes CDR1 SNHLY and CDR2 FYNNEI. The CDR3 sequence: CASSDSWSSTDTQYF. In nucleotides, the CDR3 is TGTGCCAGCAGTGATAGCTGGAGCAGCACAGATACGCAGTATTTT.